A single sample is the source of the 5 T cell receptor beta chains below, sequenced in a study of OX40 agonist ivuxolimab in advanced cancers. Libraries were prepared by immunoSEQ multiplex PCR; TCRdb keeps only in-frame clonotypes and omits some of them. This repertoire shows about 83,000 clones, about 89% found once; its top ten account for 8.4%. This specimen consisted of CD4+ or CD8+ T cells sorted from blood, obtained in a trial of the OX40 agonist ivuxolimab. The source is an adult with an advanced solid tumor such as melanoma, head and neck, liver or kidney cancer.

The chain is built from TRBV6-6 and TRBJ2-1; 7 nucleotides line up with TRBD1. The CDR3 is made up of 15 amino acids. V was pared by 2 bases and J by 5 bases, with 6 bases of the junction left unmatched. Germline CDR1 is MNHNY and CDR2 is SVGAGI (reference sequence). In DNA, the CDR3 is TGTGCCAGCAGTTACGTACAGGGGATCGACAATGAGCAGTTCTTC. Its protein is CASSYVQGIDNEQFF.

The chain carries TRBV28 and TRBJ2-7; possibly TRBD1 for D (5 bases). V was trimmed by 3 bases and J by 7 bases, leaving 19 bases between them. Germline CDR1 and CDR2: MDHEN and SYDVKM. The CDR3 has 15 residues. CDR3 sequence reads: CASSLGLGRDEEQYF. The CDR3, as DNA: TGTGCCAGCAGTTTGGGGCTGGGTAGGGATGAGGAGCAGTACTTC.

The gene calls are TRBV19 and TRBJ1-3, with D unclear. V was trimmed by 9 bases and J by 1 base, leaving 16 bases between them. The CDR3 sequence is 15 residues long. Germline V gene data show CDR1 as LNHDA and CDR2 as SQIVND (reference sequence). CDR3 residues: CASRKSTFSGNTIYF. The CDR3 DNA is TGTGCCAGCAGAAAGAGCACTTTTTCTGGAAACACCATATATTTT.

The chain recombines TRBV6-1 with TRBJ2-3; D unclear. V was cut by 2 bases and J by 7 bases, with 16 bases left in between. Per germline, CDR1 MNHNS and CDR2 SASEGT. CDR3 length equals 15 residues. This CDR3 reads CASSELLEGPNTQYF. The CDR3 DNA reads TGTGCCAGCAGTGAACTGCTGGAAGGGCCCAATACGCAGTATTTT.

This clone was observed once. The rearrangement uses TRBV5-4 and TRBJ1-2; weak D call: TRBD1 (5 bases). Germline loops: CDR1 SGHNT, CDR2 YYREEE (reference sequence). This CDR3 is built from 13 residues. The germline V and J ends were trimmed by 3 bases and 5 bases, with 11 bases remaining between them. This chain's CDR3 is CASSSGTEYGYTF. As DNA, the CDR3 is TGTGCCAGCAGCTCCGGGACCGAGTATGGCTACACCTTC. The variable domain in full, completed from reference TRBV5-4 and TRBJ1-2, reads ETGVTQSPTHLIKTRGQQVTLRCSSQSGHNTVSWYQQALGQGPQFIFQYYREEENGRGNFPPRFSGLQFPNYSSELNVNALELDDSALYLCASSSGTEYGYTFGSGTRLTVV.